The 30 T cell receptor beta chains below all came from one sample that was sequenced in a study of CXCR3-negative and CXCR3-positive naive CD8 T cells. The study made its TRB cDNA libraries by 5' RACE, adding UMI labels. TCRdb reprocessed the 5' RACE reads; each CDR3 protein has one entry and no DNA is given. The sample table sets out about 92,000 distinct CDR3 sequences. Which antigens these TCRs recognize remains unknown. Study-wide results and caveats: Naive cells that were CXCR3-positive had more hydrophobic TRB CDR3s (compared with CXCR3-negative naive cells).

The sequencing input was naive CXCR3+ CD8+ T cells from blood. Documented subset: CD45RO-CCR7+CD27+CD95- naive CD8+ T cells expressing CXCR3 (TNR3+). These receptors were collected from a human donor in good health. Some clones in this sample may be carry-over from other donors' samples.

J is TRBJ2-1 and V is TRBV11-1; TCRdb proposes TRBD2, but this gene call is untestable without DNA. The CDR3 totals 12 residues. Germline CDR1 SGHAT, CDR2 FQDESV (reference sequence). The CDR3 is CASSGLAREQFF.

The CDR3 region is CASSPRQGRLDEQFF. The gene calls are TRBV6-5 and TRBJ2-1; the TRBD1 assignment by TCRdb is unverifiable without DNA. The germline gives CDR1 MNHEY, CDR2 SVGAGI. The CDR3 totals 15 residues.

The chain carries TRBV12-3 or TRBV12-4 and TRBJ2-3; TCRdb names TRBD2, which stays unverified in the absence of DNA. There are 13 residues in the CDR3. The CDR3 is CASSLQSLNTQYF.

The CDR3 loop reads CSVEIEGNSYEQYF. J is TRBJ2-7 and V is TRBV29-1. The CDR3 consists of 14 residues. Germline CDR1 is SQVTM and CDR2 is ANQGSEA.

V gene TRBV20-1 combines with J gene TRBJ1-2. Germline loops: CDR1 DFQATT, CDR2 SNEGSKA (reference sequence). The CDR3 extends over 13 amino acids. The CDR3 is CSARAPENYGYTF.

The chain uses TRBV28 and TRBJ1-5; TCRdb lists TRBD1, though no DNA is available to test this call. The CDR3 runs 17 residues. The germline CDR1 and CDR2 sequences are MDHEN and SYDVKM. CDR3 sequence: CASSLSVPIMGNQPQHF.

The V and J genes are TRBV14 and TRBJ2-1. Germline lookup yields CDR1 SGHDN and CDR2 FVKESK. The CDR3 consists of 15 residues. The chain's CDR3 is CASSQAYGIYNEQFF.

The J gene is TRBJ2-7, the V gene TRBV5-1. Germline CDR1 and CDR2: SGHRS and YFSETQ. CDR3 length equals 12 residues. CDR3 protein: CASSLVVYEQYF.

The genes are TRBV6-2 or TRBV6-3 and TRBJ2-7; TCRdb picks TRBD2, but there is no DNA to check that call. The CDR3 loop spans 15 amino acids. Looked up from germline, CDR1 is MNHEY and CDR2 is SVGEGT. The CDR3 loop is CASSFRTSGTHEQYF.

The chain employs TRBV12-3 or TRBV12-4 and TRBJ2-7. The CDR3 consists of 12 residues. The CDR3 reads CASSLVSYEQYF.

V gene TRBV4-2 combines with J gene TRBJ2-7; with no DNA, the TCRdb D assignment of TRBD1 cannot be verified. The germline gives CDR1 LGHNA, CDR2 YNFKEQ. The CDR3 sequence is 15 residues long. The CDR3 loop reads CASSQVRDPSYEQYF.

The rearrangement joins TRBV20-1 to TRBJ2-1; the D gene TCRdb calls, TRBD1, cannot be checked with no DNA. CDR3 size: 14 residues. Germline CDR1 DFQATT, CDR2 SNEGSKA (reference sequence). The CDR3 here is CSARGQGEVAEQFF.

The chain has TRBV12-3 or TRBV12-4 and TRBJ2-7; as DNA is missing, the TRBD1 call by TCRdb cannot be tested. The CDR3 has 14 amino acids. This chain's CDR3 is CASRIGSSAREQYF.

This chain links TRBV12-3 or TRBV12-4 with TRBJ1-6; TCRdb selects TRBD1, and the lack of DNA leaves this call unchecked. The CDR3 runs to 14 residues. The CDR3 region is CASSLVGVDSPLHF.

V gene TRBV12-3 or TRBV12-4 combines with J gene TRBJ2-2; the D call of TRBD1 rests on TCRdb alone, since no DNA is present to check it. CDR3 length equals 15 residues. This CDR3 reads CASSSTPTGTGELFF.

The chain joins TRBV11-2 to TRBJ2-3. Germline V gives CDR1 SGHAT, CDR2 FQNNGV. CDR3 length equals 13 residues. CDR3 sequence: CASSFSVTDTQYF.

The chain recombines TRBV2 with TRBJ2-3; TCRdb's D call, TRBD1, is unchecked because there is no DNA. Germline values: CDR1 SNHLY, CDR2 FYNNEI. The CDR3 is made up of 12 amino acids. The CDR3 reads CASLGVTDTQYF.

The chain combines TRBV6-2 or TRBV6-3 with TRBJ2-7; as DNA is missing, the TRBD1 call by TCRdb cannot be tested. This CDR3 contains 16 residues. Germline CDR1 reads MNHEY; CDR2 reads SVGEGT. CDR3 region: CASSYYRGAEKYEQYF.

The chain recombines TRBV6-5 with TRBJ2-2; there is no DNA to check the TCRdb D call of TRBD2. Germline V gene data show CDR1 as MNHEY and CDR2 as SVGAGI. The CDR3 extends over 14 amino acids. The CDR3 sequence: CASSPGLITGELFF.

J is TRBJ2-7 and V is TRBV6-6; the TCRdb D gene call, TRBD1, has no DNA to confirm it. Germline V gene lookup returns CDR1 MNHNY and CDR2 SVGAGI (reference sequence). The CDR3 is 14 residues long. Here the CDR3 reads CASSWDRGVSEQYF.

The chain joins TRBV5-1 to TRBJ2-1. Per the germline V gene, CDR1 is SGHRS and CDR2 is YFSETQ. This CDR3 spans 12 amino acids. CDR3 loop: CASSPDYREQFF.

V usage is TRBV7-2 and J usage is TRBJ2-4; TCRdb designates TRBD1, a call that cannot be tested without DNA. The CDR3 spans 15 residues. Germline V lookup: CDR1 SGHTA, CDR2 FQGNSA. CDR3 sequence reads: CASSSPGQPQNIQYF.

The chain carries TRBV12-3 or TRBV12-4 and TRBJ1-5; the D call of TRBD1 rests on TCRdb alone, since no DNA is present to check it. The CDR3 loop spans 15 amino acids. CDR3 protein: CASSRDRGGNQPQHF.

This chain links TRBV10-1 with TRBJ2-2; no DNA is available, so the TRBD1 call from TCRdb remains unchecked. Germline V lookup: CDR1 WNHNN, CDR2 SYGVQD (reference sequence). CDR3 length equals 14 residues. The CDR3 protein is CASRDTGGTGELFF.

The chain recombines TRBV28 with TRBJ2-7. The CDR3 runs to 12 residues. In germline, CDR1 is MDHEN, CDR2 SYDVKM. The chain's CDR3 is CASSRGYHEQYF.

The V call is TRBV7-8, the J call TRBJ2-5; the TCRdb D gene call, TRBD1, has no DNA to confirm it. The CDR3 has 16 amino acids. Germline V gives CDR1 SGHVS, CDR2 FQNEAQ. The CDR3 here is CASSPPRAGARETQYF.

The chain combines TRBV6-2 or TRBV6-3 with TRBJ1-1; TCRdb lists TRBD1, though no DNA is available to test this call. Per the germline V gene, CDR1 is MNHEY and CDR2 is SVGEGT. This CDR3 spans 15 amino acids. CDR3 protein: CASSPPTGMNTEAFF.

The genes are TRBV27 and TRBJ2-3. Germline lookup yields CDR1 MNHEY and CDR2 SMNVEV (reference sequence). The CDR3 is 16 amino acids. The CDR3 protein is CASSLFPVRNTDTQYF.

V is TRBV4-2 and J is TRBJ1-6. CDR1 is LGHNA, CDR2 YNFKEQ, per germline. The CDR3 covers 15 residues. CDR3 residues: CASSQVPTGSSPLHF.

The chain's CDR3 is CASSQDREQGQPQHF. The genes are TRBV12-3 or TRBV12-4 and TRBJ1-5; there is no DNA to check the TCRdb D call of TRBD1. The CDR3 spans 15 residues.